These 32 T cell receptor beta chains came from one sample sequenced in a study of blood T cell repertoires in COVID-19. Sequencing used immunoSEQ multiplex PCR; TCRdb keeps in-frame clones, though not all of them. The repertoire consists of 110,000 to 150,000 clones, with 79% occurring once and the leading ten covering under 10%. The sequencing input was peripheral blood. The receptors shown here come from a man aged 50 or older with active or convalescent COVID-19.

CDR3: CASSPRQGTTEAFF. The CDR3 nucleotides read TGTGCCAGCAGTCCCAGACAGGGGACCACTGAAGCTTTCTTT. The V and J genes are TRBV27 and TRBJ1-1, with 8 bases fitting TRBD1. The CDR3 is made up of 14 amino acids. The trim removed 5 bases at V and 4 bases at J, leaving 6 bases unmatched. CDR1 is MNHEY and CDR2 is SMNVEV in the germline V gene (reference sequence).

The V gene is TRBV5-1, the J gene TRBJ2-7, with TRBD2 matching 8 bases. The length of the CDR3 is 14 residues. The germline CDR1 and CDR2 sequences are SGHRS and YFSETQ. The trim removed 3 bases at V and 7 bases at J, leaving 9 bases unmatched. DNA for the CDR3: TGCGCCAGCAGCTCGGGACTAGGGGGGTGGGAGCAGTACTTC. This gives the protein CASSSGLGGWEQYF.

The J gene is TRBJ2-4, the V gene TRBV6-5, with 9 bases that match TRBD1. This CDR3 has 14 amino acids. In germline, CDR1 is MNHEY, CDR2 SVGAGI. V lost 6 bases to trimming and J lost 9 bases; unmatched junction nucleotides: 9. CDR3 amino acids: CASRTPTGGGIQYF. For the CDR3, the DNA is TGTGCCAGCAGGACCCCCACAGGGGGCGGCATTCAGTACTTC.

The V gene is TRBV28, the J gene TRBJ1-4; possible D gene TRBD1, 6 bases. Trimming shortened V by 6 bases and J by 5 bases, and 16 bases separated the two germline ends. Germline CDR1 MDHEN, CDR2 SYDVKM. The CDR3 runs to 15 residues. The CDR3 region has the DNA TGTGCCAGCAGCGCATCTGACAGGTCAAATGAAAAACTGTTTTTT. Its translation: CASSASDRSNEKLFF.

The CDR3 loop is CAWKVGGDTEAFF. The CDR3, as DNA: TGTGCCTGGAAGGTAGGGGGGGACACTGAAGCTTTCTTT. The chain carries TRBV30 and TRBJ1-1; D possibly corresponds to TRBD1 (6 bases). The CDR3 is 13 amino acids. Trimming removed 4 bases at V and 3 bases at J, with 12 bases between. Germline V gives CDR1 GTSNPN, CDR2 SVGIG (reference sequence).

The J gene is TRBJ2-7, the V gene TRBV5-1; TRBD1 is a possible D gene (5 bases). Trimming took off 7 bases at V and 2 bases at J, with 19 bases between the two ends. Germline values: CDR1 SGHRS, CDR2 YFSETQ. The CDR3 spans 15 residues. CDR3 region: CASQTATGLTYEQYF. CDR3 nucleotide sequence: TGCGCCAGCCAAACGGCTACAGGTTTAACCTACGAGCAGTACTTC. Together with reference TRBV5-1 and TRBJ2-7, the CDR3 gives the full variable domain: KAGVTQTPRYLIKTRGQQVTLSCSPISGHRSVSWYQQTPGQGLQFLFEYFSETQRNKGNFPGRFSGRQFSNSRSEMNVSTLELGDSALYLCASQTATGLTYEQYFGPGTRLTVT.

The rearrangement joins TRBV9 to TRBJ2-3; 9 nucleotides match TRBD2. The CDR3 is 18 amino acids. The V segment lost 1 base and the J segment 4 bases; nucleotides outside the gene matches: 13. Germline V lookup: CDR1 SGDLS, CDR2 YYNGEE. CDR3 region: CASSVLGSGGRAPDTQYF. In DNA, the CDR3 is TGTGCCAGCAGCGTATTAGGATCAGGCGGGAGGGCCCCAGATACGCAGTATTTT. Using reference TRBV9 and TRBJ2-3 for the parts outside the CDR3, the full variable domain is DSGVTQTPKHLITATGQRVTLRCSPRSGDLSVYWYQQSLDQGLQFLIQYYNGEERAKGNILERFSAQQFPDLHSELNLSSLELGDSALYFCASSVLGSGGRAPDTQYFGPGTRLTVL.

The chain carries TRBV21-1 and TRBJ2-1; the table's D call of TRBD2 was not tested on the DNA. TRBV21-1 is a pseudogene locus. This CDR3 region has 15 residues. Here the CDR3 DNA reads TGTGCCAGCAGCAGGGACTTACGCTCCTACAATGAGCAGTTCTTC. Encoded protein: CASSRDLRSYNEQFF.

The chain couples TRBV28 to TRBJ1-1; possible D gene TRBD1, 6 bases. The CDR3 loop spans 12 amino acids. The germline V gene encodes CDR1 MDHEN and CDR2 SYDVKM. V lost 5 bases to trimming and J lost 5 bases, with 9 bases between them. The CDR3 here is CASSLGQTEAFF. In DNA, the CDR3 is TGTGCCAGCAGTCTTGGACAGACTGAAGCTTTCTTT.

About this clone: This CDR3 is also generated by other DNA sequences in the sample. The CDR3 DNA reads as TGTGCCAGCAGCCCGAGACAGGGCTATGGCTACACCTTC. Translating gives CASSPRQGYGYTF. The rearrangement uses TRBV3-1 (or the pseudogene TRBV3-2) and TRBJ1-2; 7 nucleotides match TRBD1. Germline lookup yields CDR1 LGHDT and CDR2 YNNKEL (reference sequence). The CDR3 sequence is 13 residues long. Unmatched junction bases numbered 3, after V lost 4 bases and J lost 4 bases.

The genes are TRBV5-4 and TRBJ2-1; D possibly corresponds to TRBD1 (5 bases). The CDR3 has 15 residues. The V gene's germline CDR1 is SGHNT and CDR2 YYREEE (reference sequence). V lost 0 bases to trimming and J lost 0 bases, with 7 bases between them. The CDR3 DNA follows: TGTGCCAGCAGCTTGGGACAGTTCTCCTACAATGAGCAGTTCTTC. It is translated as CASSLGQFSYNEQFF.

This CDR3 is CASSSYGDFNQPQHF. CDR3 DNA sequence: TGTGCCAGCAGCTCTTACGGGGACTTCAATCAGCCCCAGCATTTT. The rearrangement links TRBV7-2 to TRBJ1-5; D is possibly TRBD1 (5 bases). V was shortened by 4 bases and J by 3 bases, with 13 bases between the two germline ends. The germline CDR1 and CDR2 sequences are SGHTA and FQGNSA. The CDR3 sequence is 15 residues long.

This clone was seen a single time. The chain is built from TRBV18 and TRBJ1-5, with D possibly being TRBD1 (5 bases). The CDR3 sequence is 17 residues long. V was cut by 2 bases and J by 6 bases, with 20 bases left in between. Germline-derived CDR1 and CDR2 are KGHSH and LQKENI. CDR3 residues: CASSPGTHQGVGQPQHF. Written as DNA, the CDR3 is TGTGCCAGCTCACCAGGCACCCACCAAGGGGTTGGTCAGCCCCAGCATTTT.

About this clone itself: The junction departs from the called germline gene at one end, perhaps through a read error. The chain has TRBV19 and TRBJ1-4; TRBD1 might be the D (5 bases). Germline V gives CDR1 LNHDA, CDR2 SQIVND (reference sequence). This CDR3 spans 14 amino acids. Here the CDR3 reads CASSVDRLSEKLFF. DNA of the CDR3: TGTGCCAGTAGTGTAGACAGACTAAGCGAAAAACTGTTTTTT.

In this sample, this clone turned up once. The V gene is TRBV5-6, the J gene TRBJ2-6; 8 bases line up with TRBD1. The V and J ends lost 4 bases and 2 bases, in that order; junction bases with no gene match: 5. The CDR3 totals 16 residues. The germline V gene encodes CDR1 SGHDT and CDR2 YYEEEE. The CDR3 coding sequence is TGTGCCAGCAGCACGACGACAGGGGCTGGGGCCAACGTCCTGACTTTC. Translated: CASSTTTGAGANVLTF.

The V gene is TRBV5-1, the J gene TRBJ1-4, with D perhaps matching TRBD1 (6 bases). Germline V lookup: CDR1 SGHRS, CDR2 YFSETQ. The V gene lost 1 base and the J gene lost 4 bases, with 11 bases spanning the gap. This CDR3 comprises 15 residues. Here the CDR3 DNA reads TGCGCCAGCAGCTTGAGGTCAGGGGATAATGAAAAACTGTTTTTT. Encoded protein: CASSLRSGDNEKLFF.

V is TRBV27 and J is TRBJ1-1, with 8 bases fitting TRBD1. This CDR3 region has 16 residues. The V segment lost 5 bases and the J segment 2 bases; nucleotides outside the gene matches: 10. Germline V CDR1 and CDR2: MNHEY, SMNVEV (reference sequence). CDR3 amino acids: CASSLLDRGDNTEAFF. The DNA for the CDR3 is TGTGCCAGCAGTCTCCTAGACAGGGGTGACAACACTGAAGCTTTCTTT.

The chain carries TRBV7-6 and TRBJ1-6, with 10 positions matching TRBD1. J was trimmed by 6 bases and V by 2 bases; bases with no gene match: 1. The germline V gene encodes CDR1 SGHVS and CDR2 FNYEAQ. The CDR3 is 15 residues long. CDR3 residues: CASSLRQGANSPLHF. DNA for the CDR3: TGTGCCAGCAGCTTACGACAGGGGGCTAATTCACCCCTCCACTTT.

This chain joins TRBV29-1 and TRBJ1-4; 11 bases are shared with TRBD1. The length of the CDR3 is 15 residues. The germline gives CDR1 SQVTM, CDR2 ANQGSEA. The V and J ends lost 7 bases and 0 bases, in that order; junction bases with no gene match: 4. The CDR3 DNA follows: TGCAGCGCCGGGACAGGGGGGGCAACTAATGAAAAACTGTTTTTT. Translated: CSAGTGGATNEKLFF.

V is TRBV7-8 and J is TRBJ1-5; TRBD1 agrees at 7 bases. The V gene end was trimmed by 4 bases and the J gene end by 4 bases; junction bases not matched to a gene: 4. Germline V CDR1 and CDR2: SGHVS, FQNEAQ. The CDR3 is 14 residues long. The CDR3 DNA reads as TGTGCCAGCAGCTCCGGGACAGCAAATCAGCCCCAGCATTTT. It specifies CASSSGTANQPQHF.

J is TRBJ2-5 and V is TRBV9; D might be TRBD2 (6 bases). Germline lookup yields CDR1 SGDLS and CDR2 YYNGEE. V lost 4 bases and J 5 bases, leaving 18 bases between the germline ends. The CDR3 length is 15 residues. The CDR3 reads CASSLTSFAQETQYF. The CDR3 region has the DNA TGTGCCAGCAGCTTGACTAGTTTTGCCCAGGAGACCCAGTACTTC.

The chain joins TRBV19 to TRBJ2-5, with D tentatively TRBD2 (6 bases). This CDR3 comprises 17 residues. Per germline, CDR1 LNHDA and CDR2 SQIVND (reference sequence). With 3 bases removed from V and 6 bases from J, the gap between germline ends came to 23 bases. The CDR3 protein is CASSMGGSRRESQTQYF. CDR3 nucleotide sequence: TGTGCCAGTAGTATGGGTGGTTCACGCCGGGAGTCCCAGACCCAGTACTTC.

V is TRBV11-2 and J is TRBJ2-1; perhaps TRBD2 as D (5 bases). Trimming cost V 5 bases and J 4 bases, with 9 bases left between them. Germline V gene data show CDR1 as SGHAT and CDR2 as FQNNGV. This CDR3 has 13 residues. Written as DNA, the CDR3 is TGTGCCAGCAGCCTGGAGGCTTACAATGAGCAGTTCTTC. Amino acids: CASSLEAYNEQFF.

This clone was picked up a small number of times. This chain uses TRBV12-1 with TRBJ2-7; the D segment call TRBD1 is taken from the table without a DNA check. TRBV12-1 is a known pseudogene. The CDR3 has 17 residues. This CDR3 is CASSFALPEQGAYEQYF. In DNA form, the CDR3 reads TGTGCCAGCAGCTTTGCGCTCCCAGAACAAGGGGCCTACGAGCAGTACTTC.

The chain has TRBV4-1 and TRBJ2-2, with 7 nucleotides matching TRBD2. V lost 0 bases to trimming and J lost 3 bases; unmatched junction nucleotides: 10. The CDR3 sequence is 18 residues long. From germline, CDR1 is MGHRA and CDR2 YSYEKL. The CDR3 DNA follows: TGCGCCAGCAGCCAAGAGTCGGTAGCGGGCTTCGACACCGGGGAGCTGTTTTTT. It codes for CASSQESVAGFDTGELFF.

The chain carries TRBV20-1 and TRBJ1-3; TRBD1 matches at 9 bases. The CDR3 runs to 14 residues. V was clipped by 3 bases and J by 2 bases; unmatched bases: 2. Germline V lookup: CDR1 DFQATT, CDR2 SNEGSKA (reference sequence). CDR3 DNA: TGCAGTGCTAGTGGACAGGGGCCTGGAAACACCATATATTTT. As protein: CSASGQGPGNTIYF.

The V and J genes are TRBV28 and TRBJ1-4, with D hard to call. Germline-derived CDR1 and CDR2 are MDHEN and SYDVKM. The CDR3 totals 14 residues. V was shortened by 5 bases and J by 8 bases, with 15 bases between the two germline ends. CDR3 sequence: CASSPGRGNEKLFF. The CDR3 DNA reads as TGTGCCAGCAGTCCCGGGCGGGGTAACGAAAAACTGTTTTTT.

This clone was seen a single time. This chain joins TRBV5-1 and TRBJ2-1, with D perhaps TRBD2 (5 bases). This CDR3 is built from 13 residues. The germline V gene has CDR1 SGHRS and CDR2 YFSETQ. V gave up 0 bases and J gave up 5 bases, with 6 bases separating them. The CDR3 protein is CASSLAGNNEQFF. The CDR3 DNA sequence: TGCGCCAGCAGCTTGGCGGGGAACAATGAGCAGTTCTTC.

This clone was detected once. The chain combines TRBV19 with TRBJ2-3, with a tentative D call TRBD1 (6 bases). The length of the CDR3 is 14 residues. Trimming took off 9 bases at V and 4 bases at J, with 17 bases between the two ends. Germline values: CDR1 LNHDA, CDR2 SQIVND (reference sequence). The CDR3 region has the DNA TGTGCCAGCTCCCTTGGGACAAGATCAGATACGCAGTATTTT. Translation: CASSLGTRSDTQYF. Supplemented by reference TRBV19 and TRBJ2-3, the full variable domain reads DGGITQSPKYLFRKEGQNVTLSCEQNLNHDAMYWYRQDPGQGLRLIYYSQIVNDFQKGDIAEGYSVSREKKESFPLTVTSAQKNPTAFYLCASSLGTRSDTQYFGPGTRLTVL.

The chain recombines TRBV2 with TRBJ2-2; D perhaps matches TRBD2 (5 bases). Germline CDR1 SNHLY, CDR2 FYNNEI. CDR3 length: 15 residues. With 5 bases removed from V and 4 bases from J, the gap between germline ends came to 14 bases. In DNA, the CDR3 is TGTGCCAGCAGTAGGCGCACCCGGGGCACCGGGGAGCTGTTTTTT. Translated: CASSRRTRGTGELFF.

This clone was counted only a few times. This chain joins TRBV28 and TRBJ2-7; possibly TRBD2 for D (5 bases). Trimming stripped 2 bases from V and 6 bases from J, with 11 bases between. Germline values: CDR1 MDHEN, CDR2 SYDVKM. The CDR3 has 13 residues. The CDR3 is CASSLNGVGEQYF. The CDR3 nucleotides read TGTGCCAGCAGTTTAAACGGGGTAGGCGAGCAGTACTTC.

This chain joins TRBV3-1 (or the pseudogene TRBV3-2) and TRBJ1-5; TRBD1 matches 11 bases. The junction had 0 bases not matched to a gene; V was cut back by 0 bases and J by 11 bases. The CDR3 is 13 residues long. Germline-derived CDR1 and CDR2 are LGHDT and YNNKEL (reference sequence). CDR3: CASSQEGQGAQHF. The CDR3 nucleotides are TGTGCCAGCAGCCAAGAGGGACAGGGGGCCCAGCATTTT.